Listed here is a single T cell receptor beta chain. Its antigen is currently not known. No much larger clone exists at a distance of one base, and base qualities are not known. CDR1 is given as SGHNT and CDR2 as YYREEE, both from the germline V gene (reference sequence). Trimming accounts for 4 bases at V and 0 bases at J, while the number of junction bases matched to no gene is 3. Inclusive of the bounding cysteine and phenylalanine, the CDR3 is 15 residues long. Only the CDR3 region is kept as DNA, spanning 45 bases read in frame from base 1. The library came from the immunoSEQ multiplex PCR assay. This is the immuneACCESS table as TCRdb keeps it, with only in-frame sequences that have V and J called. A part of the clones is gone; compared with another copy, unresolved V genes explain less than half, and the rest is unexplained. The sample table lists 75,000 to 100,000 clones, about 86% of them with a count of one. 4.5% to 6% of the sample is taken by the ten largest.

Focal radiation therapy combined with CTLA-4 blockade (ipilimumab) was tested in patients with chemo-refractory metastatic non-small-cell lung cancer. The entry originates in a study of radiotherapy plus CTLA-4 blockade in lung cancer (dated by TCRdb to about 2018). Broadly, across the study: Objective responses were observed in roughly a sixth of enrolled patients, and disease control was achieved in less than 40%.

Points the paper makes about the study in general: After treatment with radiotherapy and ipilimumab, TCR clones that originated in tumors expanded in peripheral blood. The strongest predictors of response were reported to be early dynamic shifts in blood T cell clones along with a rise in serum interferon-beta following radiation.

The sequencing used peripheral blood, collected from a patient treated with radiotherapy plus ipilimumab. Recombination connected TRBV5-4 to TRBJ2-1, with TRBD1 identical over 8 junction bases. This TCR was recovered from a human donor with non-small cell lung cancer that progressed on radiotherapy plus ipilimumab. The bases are TGTGCCAGCAGCCTCGGACAGGGCTCCTACAATGAGCAGTTCTTC. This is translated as CASSLGQGSYNEQFF.